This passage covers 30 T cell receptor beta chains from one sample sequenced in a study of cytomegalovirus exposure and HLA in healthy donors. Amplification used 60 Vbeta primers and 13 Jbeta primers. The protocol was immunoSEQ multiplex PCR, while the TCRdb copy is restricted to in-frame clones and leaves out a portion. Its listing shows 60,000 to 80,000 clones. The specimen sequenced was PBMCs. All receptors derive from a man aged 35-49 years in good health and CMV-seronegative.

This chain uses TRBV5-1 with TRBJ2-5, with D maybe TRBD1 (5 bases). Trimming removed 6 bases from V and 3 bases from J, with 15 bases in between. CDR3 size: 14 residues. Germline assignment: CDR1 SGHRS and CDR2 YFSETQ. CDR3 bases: TGCGCCAGCACTAAGGATTCGACAGAAGAGACCCAGTACTTC. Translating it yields CASTKDSTEETQYF. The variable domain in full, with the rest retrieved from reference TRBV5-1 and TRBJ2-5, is KAGVTQTPRYLIKTRGQQVTLSCSPISGHRSVSWYQQTPGQGLQFLFEYFSETQRNKGNFPGRFSGRQFSNSRSEMNVSTLELGDSALYLCASTKDSTEETQYFGPGTRLLVL.

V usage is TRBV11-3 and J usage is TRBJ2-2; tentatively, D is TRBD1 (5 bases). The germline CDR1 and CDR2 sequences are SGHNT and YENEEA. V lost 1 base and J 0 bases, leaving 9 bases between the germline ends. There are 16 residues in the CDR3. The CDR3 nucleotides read TGTGCCAGCAGCTTAGGCAGCAGGGCGAACACCGGGGAGCTGTTTTTT. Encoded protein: CASSLGSRANTGELFF.

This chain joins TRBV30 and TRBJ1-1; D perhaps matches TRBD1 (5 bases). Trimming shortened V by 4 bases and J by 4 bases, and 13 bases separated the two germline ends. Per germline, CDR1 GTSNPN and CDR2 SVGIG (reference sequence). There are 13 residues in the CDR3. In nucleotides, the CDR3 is TGTGCCTGGATTACGGGGGTCCGCACTGAAGCTTTCTTT. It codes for CAWITGVRTEAFF.

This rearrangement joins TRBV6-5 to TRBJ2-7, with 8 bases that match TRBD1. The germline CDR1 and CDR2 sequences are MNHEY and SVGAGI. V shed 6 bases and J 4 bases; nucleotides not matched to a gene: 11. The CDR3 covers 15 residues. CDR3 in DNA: TGTGCCAGCAGCGATGACAGGGGCCCACCTTACGAGCAGTACTTC. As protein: CASSDDRGPPYEQYF.

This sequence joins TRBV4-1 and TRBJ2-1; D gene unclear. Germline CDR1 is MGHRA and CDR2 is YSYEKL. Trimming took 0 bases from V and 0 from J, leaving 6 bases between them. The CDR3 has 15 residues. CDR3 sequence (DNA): TGCGCCAGCAGCCAAGATGGTAGCTCCTACAATGAGCAGTTCTTC. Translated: CASSQDGSSYNEQFF.

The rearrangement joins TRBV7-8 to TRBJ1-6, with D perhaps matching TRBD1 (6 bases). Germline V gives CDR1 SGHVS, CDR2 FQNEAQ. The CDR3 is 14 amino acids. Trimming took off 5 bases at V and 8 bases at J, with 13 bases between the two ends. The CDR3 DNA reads TGTGCCAGCAGCGCGCAGGGGAGGGATTCACCCCTCCACTTT. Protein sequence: CASSAQGRDSPLHF.

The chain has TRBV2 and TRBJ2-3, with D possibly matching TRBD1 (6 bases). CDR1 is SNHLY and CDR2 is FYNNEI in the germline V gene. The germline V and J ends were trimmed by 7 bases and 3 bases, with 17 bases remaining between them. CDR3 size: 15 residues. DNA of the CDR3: TGTGCCAGCACCCAGGAGGTACAGGGTACAGATACGCAGTATTTT. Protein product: CASTQEVQGTDTQYF.

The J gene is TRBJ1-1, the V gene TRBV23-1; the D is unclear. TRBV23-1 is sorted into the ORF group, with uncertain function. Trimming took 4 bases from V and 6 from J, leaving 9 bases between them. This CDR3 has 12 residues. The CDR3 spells CASSPLGPEAFF. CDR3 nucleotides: TGCGCCAGCAGTCCCTTGGGCCCTGAAGCTTTCTTT.

The CDR3 DNA is TGTGCCAGCAGCTTAGATTTTACGGGAGCGGGCACAGATACGCAGTATTTT. Translated: CASSLDFTGAGTDTQYF. This rearrangement joins TRBV11-3 to TRBJ2-3, with D tentatively TRBD2 (6 bases). This CDR3 is 17 amino acids long. The germline V and J ends were trimmed by 0 bases and 1 base, with 14 bases remaining between them. Per the germline V gene, CDR1 is SGHNT and CDR2 is YENEEA.

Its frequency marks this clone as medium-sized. The CDR3 DNA is TGTGCCAGCAGCTTGGAGGAGAAGCAGCCCCAGCATTTT. It encodes CASSLEEKQPQHF. V gene TRBV5-5 combines with J gene TRBJ1-5; D remains ambiguous. The ends were cut back, 0 bases at V and 7 bases at J, with 8 bases in the middle. The CDR3 is 13 residues long. Germline V gene sequence: CDR1 SGHKS, CDR2 YYEKEE (reference sequence).

The CDR3 loop is CSVQRQSGTDTQYF. The DNA for the CDR3 is TGCAGCGTCCAAAGACAGTCCGGCACAGATACGCAGTATTTT. The J gene is TRBJ2-3, the V gene TRBV29-1; D is perhaps TRBD1 (5 bases). V was shortened by 6 bases and J by 1 base, with 14 bases between the two germline ends. Germline CDR1 SQVTM, CDR2 ANQGSEA. The CDR3 runs 14 residues.

Here the CDR3 reads CASSPGIASYEQYF. The CDR3 nucleotides are TGCGCCAGCAGCCCGGGGATAGCCTCCTACGAGCAGTACTTC. V usage is TRBV4-3 and J usage is TRBJ2-7; maybe TRBD2 (5 bases). The ends were cut back, 4 bases at V and 0 bases at J, with 10 bases in the middle. This CDR3 is 14 amino acids long. Germline values: CDR1 LGHNA, CDR2 YSLEER.

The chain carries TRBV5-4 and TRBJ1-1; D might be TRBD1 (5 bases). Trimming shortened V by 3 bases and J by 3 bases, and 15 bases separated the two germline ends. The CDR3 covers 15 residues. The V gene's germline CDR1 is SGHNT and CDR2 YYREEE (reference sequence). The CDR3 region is CASSSHGGEDTEAFF. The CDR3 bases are TGTGCCAGCAGCTCCCACGGAGGGGAGGACACTGAAGCTTTCTTT.

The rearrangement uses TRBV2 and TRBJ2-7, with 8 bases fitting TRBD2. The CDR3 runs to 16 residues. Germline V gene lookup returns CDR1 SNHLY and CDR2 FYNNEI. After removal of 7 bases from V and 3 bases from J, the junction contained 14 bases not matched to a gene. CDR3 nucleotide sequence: TGTGCCAGCACTCGGGGATCGGGGGGGATTGGCTACGAGCAGTACTTC. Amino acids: CASTRGSGGIGYEQYF.

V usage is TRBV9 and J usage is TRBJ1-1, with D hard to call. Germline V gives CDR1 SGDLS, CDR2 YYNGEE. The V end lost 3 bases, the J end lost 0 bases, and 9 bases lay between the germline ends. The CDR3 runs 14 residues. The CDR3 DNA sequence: TGTGCCAGCAGCGCCTCCGTTATGAACACTGAAGCTTTCTTT. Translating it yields CASSASVMNTEAFF.

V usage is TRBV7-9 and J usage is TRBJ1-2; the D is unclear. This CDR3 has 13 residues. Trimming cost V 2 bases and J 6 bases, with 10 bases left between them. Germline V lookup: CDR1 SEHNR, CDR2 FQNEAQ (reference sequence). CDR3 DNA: TGTGCCAGCAGCTTACTAACAGAAGATGGCTACACCTTC. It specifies CASSLLTEDGYTF.

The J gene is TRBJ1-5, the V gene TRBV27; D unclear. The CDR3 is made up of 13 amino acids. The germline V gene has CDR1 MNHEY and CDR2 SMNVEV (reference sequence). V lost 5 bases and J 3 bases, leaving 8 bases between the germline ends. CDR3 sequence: CASSESFNQPQHF. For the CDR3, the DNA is TGTGCCAGCAGTGAAAGCTTCAATCAGCCCCAGCATTTT.

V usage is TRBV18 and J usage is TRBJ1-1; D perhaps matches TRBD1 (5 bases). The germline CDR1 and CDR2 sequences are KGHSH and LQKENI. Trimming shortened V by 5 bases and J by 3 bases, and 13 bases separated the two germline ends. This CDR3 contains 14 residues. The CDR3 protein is CASSWGLLDTEAFF. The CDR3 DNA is TGTGCCAGCTCATGGGGCCTTTTGGACACTGAAGCTTTCTTT.

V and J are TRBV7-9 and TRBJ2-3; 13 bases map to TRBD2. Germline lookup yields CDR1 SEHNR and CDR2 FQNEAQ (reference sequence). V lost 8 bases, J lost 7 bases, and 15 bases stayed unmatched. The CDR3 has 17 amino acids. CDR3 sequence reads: CASGRDRGLAGSYTQYF. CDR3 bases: TGTGCCAGCGGCCGGGACAGGGGACTAGCGGGATCCTATACGCAGTATTTT.

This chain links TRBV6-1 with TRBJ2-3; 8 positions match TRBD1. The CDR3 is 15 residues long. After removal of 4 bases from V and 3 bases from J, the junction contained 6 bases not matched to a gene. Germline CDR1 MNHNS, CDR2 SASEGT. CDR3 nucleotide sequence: TGTGCCAGCAGTGGAGTACACAGGGGGACAGATACGCAGTATTTT. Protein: CASSGVHRGTDTQYF.

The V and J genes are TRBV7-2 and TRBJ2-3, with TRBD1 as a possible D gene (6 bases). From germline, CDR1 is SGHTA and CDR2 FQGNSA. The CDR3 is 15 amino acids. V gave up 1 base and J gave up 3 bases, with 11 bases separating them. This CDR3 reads CASSLVGAETDTQYF. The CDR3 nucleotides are TGTGCCAGCAGCTTAGTGGGGGCCGAAACAGATACGCAGTATTTT.

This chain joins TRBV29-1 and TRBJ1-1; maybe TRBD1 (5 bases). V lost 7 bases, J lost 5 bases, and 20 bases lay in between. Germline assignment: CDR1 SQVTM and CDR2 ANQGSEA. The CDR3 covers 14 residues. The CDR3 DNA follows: TGCAGCGCAACTCCCGGGCAGGGCGAAACTGAAGCTTTCTTT. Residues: CSATPGQGETEAFF.

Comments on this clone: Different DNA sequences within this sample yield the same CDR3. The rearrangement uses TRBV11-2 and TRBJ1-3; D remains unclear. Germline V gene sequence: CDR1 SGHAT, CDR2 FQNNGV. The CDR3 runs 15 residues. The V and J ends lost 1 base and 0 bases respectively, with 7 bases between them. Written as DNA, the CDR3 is TGTGCCAGCAGCTTAGCCGGCGGCTCTGGAAACACCATATATTTT. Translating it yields CASSLAGGSGNTIYF.

The CDR3 protein is CASSPKGTDKETQYF. The CDR3 coding sequence is TGTGCCAGCAGCCCGAAAGGGACTGATAAAGAGACCCAGTACTTC. J is TRBJ2-5 and V is TRBV5-4; maybe TRBD2 (6 bases). This CDR3 has 15 residues. The germline V gene encodes CDR1 SGHNT and CDR2 YYREEE (reference sequence). V lost 4 bases and J 3 bases, leaving 16 bases between the germline ends. Complete variable domain (other parts from reference TRBV5-4 and TRBJ2-5): ETGVTQSPTHLIKTRGQQVTLRCSSQSGHNTVSWYQQALGQGPQFIFQYYREEENGRGNFPPRFSGLQFPNYSSELNVNALELDDSALYLCASSPKGTDKETQYFGPGTRLLVL.

The CDR3: CASSLVPGQGVHEQYF. DNA of the CDR3: TGTGCCAGCAGCTTAGTACCGGGACAGGGTGTCCACGAGCAGTACTTC. V gene TRBV7-9 combines with J gene TRBJ2-7, with 9 bases fitting TRBD1. With V trimmed by 1 base and J by 5 bases, 9 bases remained unmatched. The CDR3 spans 16 residues. CDR1 and CDR2 from the germline V gene are SEHNR and FQNEAQ (reference sequence).

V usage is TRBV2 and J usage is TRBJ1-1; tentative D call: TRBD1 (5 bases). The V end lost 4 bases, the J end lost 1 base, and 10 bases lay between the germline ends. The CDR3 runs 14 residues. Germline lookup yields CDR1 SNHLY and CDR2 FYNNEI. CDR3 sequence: CASSVGRANTEAFF. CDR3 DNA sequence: TGTGCCAGCAGTGTAGGCAGGGCGAACACTGAAGCTTTCTTT.

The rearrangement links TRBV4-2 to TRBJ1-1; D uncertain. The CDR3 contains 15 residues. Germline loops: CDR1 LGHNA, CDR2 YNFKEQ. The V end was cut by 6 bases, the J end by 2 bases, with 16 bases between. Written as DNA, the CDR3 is TGTGCCAGCAGTACGGAGGGTGGACTTAACACTGAAGCTTTCTTT. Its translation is CASSTEGGLNTEAFF.

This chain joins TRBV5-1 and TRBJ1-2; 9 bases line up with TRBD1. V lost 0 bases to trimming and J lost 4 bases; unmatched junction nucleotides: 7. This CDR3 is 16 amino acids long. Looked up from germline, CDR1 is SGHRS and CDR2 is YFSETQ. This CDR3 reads CASSLAGTGSSYGYTF. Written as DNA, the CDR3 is TGCGCCAGCAGCTTGGCCGGGACAGGGTCGAGCTATGGCTACACCTTC.

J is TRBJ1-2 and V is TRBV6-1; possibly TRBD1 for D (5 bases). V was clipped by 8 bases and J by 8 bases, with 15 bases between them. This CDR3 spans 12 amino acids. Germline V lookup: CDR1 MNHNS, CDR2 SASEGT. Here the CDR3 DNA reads TGTGCCAGCCGGCGGGACCAGTCGGGCTACACCTTC. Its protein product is CASRRDQSGYTF.

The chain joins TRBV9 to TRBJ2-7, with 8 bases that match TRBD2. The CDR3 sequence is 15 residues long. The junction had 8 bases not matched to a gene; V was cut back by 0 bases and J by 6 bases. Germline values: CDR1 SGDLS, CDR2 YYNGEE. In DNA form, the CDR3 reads TGTGCCAGCAGCGTAGGGTTAGCGGGACCGGTCGAGCAGTACTTC. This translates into CASSVGLAGPVEQYF.